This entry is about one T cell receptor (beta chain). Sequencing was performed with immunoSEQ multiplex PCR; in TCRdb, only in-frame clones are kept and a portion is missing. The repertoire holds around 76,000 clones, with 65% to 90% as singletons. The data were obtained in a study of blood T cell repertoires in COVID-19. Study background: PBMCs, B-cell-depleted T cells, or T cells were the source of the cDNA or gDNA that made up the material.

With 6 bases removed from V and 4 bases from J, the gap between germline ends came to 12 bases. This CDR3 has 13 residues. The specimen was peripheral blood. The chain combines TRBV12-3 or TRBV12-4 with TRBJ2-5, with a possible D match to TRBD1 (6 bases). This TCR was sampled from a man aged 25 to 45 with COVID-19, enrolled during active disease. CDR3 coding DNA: TGTGCCAGCAGACTTCCAGGGGCAGAGACCCAGTACTTC. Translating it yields CASRLPGAETQYF.